The 23 T cell receptor beta chains listed next were all sequenced from one sample in a study of blood T cell repertoires in COVID-19 (dated by TCRdb to 2018 to 2020). Library creation used the immunoSEQ multiplex PCR assay. Drawn from immuneACCESS, this table holds only the in-frame rearrangements with V and J called that TCRdb kept. Clones are partly lost; checked studies trace under half to an unresolved V gene and leave the rest unexplained. The sample profile shows some 270,000 clones; around nine tenths of them were found once. The top ten constitute approximately 10% of the sample. Source material: peripheral blood. The source is a man in his forties with active or convalescent COVID-19.

This clone showed up just once. The chain has TRBV6-5 and TRBJ2-7, with D maybe TRBD1 (5 bases). The V end lost 5 bases, the J end lost 4 bases, and 18 bases lay between the germline ends. This CDR3 is 15 amino acids long. CDR1 and CDR2 from the germline V gene are MNHEY and SVGAGI. The CDR3 loop is CASSLQGQGGYEQYF. DNA for the CDR3: TGTGCCAGCAGTCTACAAGGGCAGGGTGGGTACGAGCAGTACTTC.

The chain links TRBV11-2 to TRBJ2-3; D is unresolved. The CDR3 has 14 residues. The germline V gene has CDR1 SGHAT and CDR2 FQNNGV. V was pared by 7 bases and J by 2 bases, with 13 bases between. CDR3 loop: CASTPSPLTDTQYF. For the CDR3, the DNA is TGTGCCAGCACCCCCTCCCCCCTCACAGATACGCAGTATTTT.

This chain joins TRBV12-3 or TRBV12-4 and TRBJ1-2, with D hard to call. V was clipped by 7 bases and J by 8 bases, with 17 bases between them. The CDR3 spans 13 residues. As DNA, the CDR3 is TGTGCCAGCACCGACGGCCGGGGAGGGGGCTACACCTTC. Translated, it gives CASTDGRGGGYTF.

This rearrangement joins TRBV6-5 to TRBJ1-5, with D unclear. CDR1 MNHEY and CDR2 SVGAGI come from the germline V gene. CDR3 size: 13 residues. V lost 11 bases and J lost 6, with 17 bases in between. DNA of the CDR3: TGTGCCTCAGCGGCGGCGTCCAGTCAGCCCCAGCATTTT. As protein: CASAAASSQPQHF.

V and J are TRBV7-8 and TRBJ2-5; 7 nucleotides line up with TRBD2. With 5 bases clipped from V and 7 bases from J, the junction kept 10 bases outside the gene matches. This CDR3 has 14 residues. CDR1 is SGHVS, CDR2 FQNEAQ, per germline. DNA of the CDR3: TGTGCCAGCAGCCCTAGCACTCTAGCGGCGACCCAGTACTTC. It specifies CASSPSTLAATQYF.

This clone was seen only a few times. The rearrangement joins TRBV9 to TRBJ1-5; tentative D call: TRBD1 (5 bases). The CDR3 covers 9 residues. V dropped 8 bases and J dropped 9 bases, with 6 bases sitting between them. Germline V CDR1 and CDR2: SGDLS, YYNGEE. This CDR3 is CARRGPQHF. For the CDR3, the DNA is TGTGCCAGAAGGGGGCCCCAGCATTTT.

This rearrangement joins TRBV7-3 to TRBJ2-1; 10 bases map to TRBD1. The CDR3 totals 14 residues. CDR1 and CDR2 (germline): SGHTA, FQGTGA. V was clipped by 1 base and J by 9 bases; unmatched bases: 3. Written as DNA, the CDR3 is TGTGCCAGCAGCTTAATAGGGGACAGGGGTGAGCAGTTCTTC. It specifies CASSLIGDRGEQFF.

The chain has TRBV18 and TRBJ1-6; D is unresolved. Germline CDR1 reads KGHSH; CDR2 reads LQKENI. V shed 1 base and J shed 0 bases, with 4 bases lying between them. The CDR3 totals 15 residues. The CDR3 region is CASSPQSSYNSPLHF. CDR3 in DNA: TGTGCCAGCTCACCACAGAGCTCCTATAATTCACCCCTCCACTTT.

The chain carries TRBV11-2 and TRBJ1-1, with 8 nucleotides matching TRBD1. From germline, CDR1 is SGHAT and CDR2 FQNNGV. Losses at the gene ends were 0 bases for V and 7 bases for J; bases not matched to a gene: 4. CDR3 length: 14 residues. In DNA form, the CDR3 reads TGTGCCAGCAGCTTAGAGACAGGGGAGAGTGAAGCTTTCTTT. Translated, it gives CASSLETGESEAFF.

The chain uses TRBV19 and TRBJ2-7, with 12 bases fitting TRBD2. This CDR3 is built from 15 residues. After removal of 9 bases from V and 5 bases from J, the junction contained 11 bases not matched to a gene. Germline V gene lookup returns CDR1 LNHDA and CDR2 SQIVND (reference sequence). As DNA, the CDR3 is TGTGCCAGGAGGGCAACTAGCGGGAGGAATAACGAGCAGTACTTC. This translates into CARRATSGRNNEQYF. The variable domain in full, with the rest retrieved from reference TRBV19 and TRBJ2-7, is DGGITQSPKYLFRKEGQNVTLSCEQNLNHDAMYWYRQDPGQGLRLIYYSQIVNDFQKGDIAEGYSVSREKKESFPLTVTSAQKNPTAFYLCARRATSGRNNEQYFGPGTRLTVT.

The V call is TRBV6-4, the J call TRBJ2-5; D perhaps matches TRBD2 (5 bases). Germline loops: CDR1 MRHNA, CDR2 SNTAGT. Trimming stripped 6 bases from V and 5 bases from J, with 13 bases between. CDR3 length: 13 residues. The CDR3 here is CASSRVPGETQYF. The DNA of the CDR3 is TGTGCCAGCAGCCGGGTCCCGGGGGAGACCCAGTACTTC.

The chain carries TRBV19 and TRBJ1-2, with a possible D match to TRBD1 (5 bases). Trimming shortened V by 1 base and J by 7 bases, and 13 bases separated the two germline ends. The CDR3 contains 14 residues. Germline assignment: CDR1 LNHDA and CDR2 SQIVND (reference sequence). CDR3 in DNA: TGTGCCAGTAGTATAGTCGGGCAGGGTGGTGGCTACACCTTC. Encoded protein: CASSIVGQGGGYTF.

This clone was seen just once. The chain recombines TRBV29-1 with TRBJ1-3, with unresolved D. The V end was cut by 6 bases, the J end by 0 bases, with 9 bases between. The CDR3 contains 13 residues. Germline lookup yields CDR1 SQVTM and CDR2 ANQGSEA. In DNA, the CDR3 is TGCAGCGTACCTGAGAACTCTGGAAACACCATATATTTT. Its translation is CSVPENSGNTIYF.

This clone was counted between two and nine times. The V gene is TRBV5-1, the J gene TRBJ1-1; the D gene is possibly TRBD1 (6 bases). Germline CDR1 and CDR2: SGHRS and YFSETQ. The CDR3 loop spans 13 amino acids. V was trimmed by 4 bases and J by 6 bases, leaving 13 bases between them. This CDR3 reads CASSLGGPAEAFF. For the CDR3, the DNA is TGCGCCAGCAGCCTCGGGGGGCCGGCTGAAGCTTTCTTT.

A few counts support this clone. The rearrangement joins TRBV6-4 to TRBJ2-3, with D possibly matching TRBD1 (5 bases). CDR1 is MRHNA, CDR2 SNTAGT, per germline. This CDR3 has 14 residues. Between the trimmed V and J ends, which lost 4 bases and 2 bases, there was a span of 10 bases. CDR3 loop: CASSVGRDTDTQYF. CDR3 in DNA: TGTGCCAGCAGTGTGGGGCGAGACACAGATACGCAGTATTTT.

The chain joins TRBV13 to TRBJ2-3; TRBD2 agrees at 10 bases. Germline values: CDR1 PRHDT, CDR2 FYEKMQ (reference sequence). There are 18 residues in the CDR3. Germline trimming cut 4 bases from V and 0 bases from J; bases unmatched to any gene: 10. CDR3 nucleotides: TGTGCCAGCAGCTCCCCGGGACTAGCGATTGCTAGCACAGATACGCAGTATTTT. Translating it yields CASSSPGLAIASTDTQYF.

This sequence joins TRBV6-1 and TRBJ1-1; no firm D call. V lost 2 bases and J 6 bases, leaving 13 bases between the germline ends. The CDR3 totals 14 residues. Germline V gives CDR1 MNHNS, CDR2 SASEGT. The CDR3 bases are TGTGCCAGCAGTGAACCGGGAACGCTGGCTGAAGCTTTCTTT. Protein: CASSEPGTLAEAFF.

The rearrangement joins TRBV9 to TRBJ2-7; D perhaps matches TRBD1 (6 bases). Trimming pared 5 bases from V and 0 bases from J, leaving 15 bases between. Germline CDR1 and CDR2: SGDLS and YYNGEE. CDR3 length: 15 residues. CDR3 sequence: CASSPEGVPSYEQYF. For the CDR3, the DNA is TGTGCCAGCAGTCCTGAGGGGGTGCCCTCCTACGAGCAGTACTTC. The whole variable domain, filled in from reference TRBV9 and TRBJ2-7, reads DSGVTQTPKHLITATGQRVTLRCSPRSGDLSVYWYQQSLDQGLQFLIQYYNGEERAKGNILERFSAQQFPDLHSELNLSSLELGDSALYFCASSPEGVPSYEQYFGPGTRLTVT.

The V gene is TRBV6-5, the J gene TRBJ1-2, with 10 bases aligning to TRBD1. The V segment lost 6 bases and the J segment 2 bases; nucleotides outside the gene matches: 3. The CDR3 runs to 14 residues. Germline CDR1 MNHEY, CDR2 SVGAGI. The CDR3 DNA follows: TGTGCCAGCAGACCGGGACAGGGGAACTATGGCTACACCTTC. It specifies CASRPGQGNYGYTF.

V usage is TRBV5-1 and J usage is TRBJ2-1; 9 bases line up with TRBD1. The V gene end was trimmed by 0 bases and the J gene end by 4 bases; junction bases not matched to a gene: 2. The CDR3 covers 15 residues. The V gene's germline CDR1 is SGHRS and CDR2 YFSETQ. CDR3 protein: CASSLGGQGYNEQFF. DNA of the CDR3: TGCGCCAGCAGCTTGGGGGGACAGGGATACAATGAGCAGTTCTTC.

This clone was seen many times. The chain joins TRBV4-2 to TRBJ1-4; D not resolved. The germline V gene encodes CDR1 LGHNA and CDR2 YNFKEQ. CDR3 length: 12 amino acids. V lost 2 bases, J lost 8 bases, and 6 bases lay in between. DNA of the CDR3: TGTGCCAGCAGCCAATTATCCGAAAAACTGTTTTTT. This encodes CASSQLSEKLFF.

The V gene is TRBV10-3, the J gene TRBJ2-1, with TRBD2 identical over 8 bases. Germline loops: CDR1 ENHRY, CDR2 SYGVKD. J was trimmed by 8 bases and V by 1 base; bases with no gene match: 4. The CDR3 contains 14 residues. This chain's CDR3 is CAISELAGWDEQFF. The CDR3 DNA reads as TGTGCCATCAGTGAGTTAGCGGGATGGGATGAGCAGTTCTTC.

The V gene is TRBV27, the J gene TRBJ2-5; a weak D match, TRBD2 (6 bases). Germline-derived CDR1 and CDR2 are MNHEY and SMNVEV (reference sequence). This CDR3 contains 12 residues. V was pared by 3 bases and J by 5 bases, with 7 bases between. CDR3 residues: CASSFAGETQYF. The CDR3 DNA is TGTGCCAGCAGTTTCGCGGGGGAGACCCAGTACTTC.